This TCR beta chain was captured by sequencing in a study of blood T cell repertoires in COVID-19. About the study: Both acute and convalescent COVID-19 samples were obtained from the United States, Italy and Spain. The analysed material was cDNA or gDNA that came from T cells, B-cell-depleted T cells, or PBMCs.

Germline CDR1 SGHDT, CDR2 YYEEEE. The CDR3 has 14 amino acids. V was clipped by 6 bases and J by 2 bases, with 14 bases between them. Sequenced by immunoSEQ multiplex PCR; TCRdb stores in-frame clones only, minus some. The table includes over 40,000 clones, 86% detected once. The V and J genes are TRBV5-6 and TRBJ1-2; weak D call: TRBD1 (6 bases). What was sequenced was peripheral blood. The receptor was derived from a human donor in a cohort sampled during active COVID-19. The DNA for the CDR3 is TGTGCCAGCAAAATGACAGGATCGAACTATGGCTACACCTTC. Protein: CASKMTGSNYGYTF. Full variable domain (remainder filled in from reference TRBV5-6 and TRBJ1-2): DAGVTQSPTHLIKTRGQQVTLRCSPKSGHDTVSWYQQALGQGPQFIFQYYEEEERQRGNFPDRFSGHQFPNYSSELNVNALLLGDSALYLCASKMTGSNYGYTFGSGTRLTVV.